The present T cell receptor (beta chain) was sequenced within a study of CD8+ T cells in alopecia areata (dated by TCRdb to between 2017 and 2018). Some background on the complete study: High-throughput TCRbeta sequencing was used to examine T cell clonal expansion in alopecia areata in both the C3H/HeJ mouse model and human patients. Clonality in the scalp was compared among normal scalp (n=4), patchy alopecia areata scalp (n=8), and alopecia totalis/universalis scalp (n=8). TCRbeta CDR3 regions were amplified by immunoSEQ multiplex PCR using 35 Vbeta forward and 13 Jbeta reverse primers. In humans, TCRbeta sequencing was performed on scalp tissue and on sorted CD4+ and CD8+ peripheral blood T cells from healthy controls and from patients with patchy or totalis/universalis alopecia areata. The RNA source kit depended on sample type: the PAXgene miRNA kit for fixed scalp, the miRNeasy kit for PBMCs, and the RNeasy kit for mouse skin. The full study reports these points: Resident alphabeta T cells in normal human skin are also sequenced, complicating scalp TCR repertoire analysis, unlike mouse skin dominated by gammadelta T cells. Shared TCR sequences between patients were less evident than in mice, which may be partly attributable to HLA diversity in the patient population. Compared with normal scalp, lesional scalp had higher clonality and more expanded CD8+ clones, particularly in alopecia totalis/universalis, a pattern that suggests antigenic drive.

PBMCs were isolated by density centrifugation and stained for CD3, CD4 and CD8, after which CD4+ and CD8+ T cells were sorted on a FACSAria. Scalp biopsies and blood samples were obtained from unaffected controls. Receptor amplification or capture employed the immunoSEQ multiplex PCR assay. RNA was extracted from all samples and reverse transcribed into cDNA as template for TCR sequencing. SuperScript III was used to make first-strand cDNA, primed with a 2:1 mix of oligo-dT and random hexamers. A synthetic immune receptor repertoire was used to measure amplification bias, and any remaining bias was corrected computationally. Regarding the original processing steps: Raw reads were preprocessed to remove errors, and CDR3 was defined by IMGT conventions from the conserved cysteine to phenylalanine. Clonality was calculated as 1 minus Shannon entropy normalized by log2 of the number of productive unique TCRs. Scalp TCRbeta sequences were cross-referenced with sorted blood CD4 and CD8 repertoires so that the CD4 or CD8 identity of scalp clones could be inferred. TCRdb re-hosts the immuneACCESS table, in-frame sequences only. Its copies lack some clones; in the studies checked, an unresolved V gene accounts for under half of them, and the cause for the rest is not known. The DNA gave D and trimming, while V, J and clone size come from that table. Across this sample there are 140,000 or so clones, with 62% seen only once. In total, the top ten clones hold 30% to 45% of the sample.

V loses 4 bases of germline sequence and J loses 0 bases, and the interval between the two ends is 16 bases. Taken from the germline V gene (reference sequence), the CDR1 and CDR2 loops are SGHNT and YYREEE. The CDR3 numbers 16 residues from cysteine through phenylalanine. The DNA shown is the 48-base CDR3, in frame from base 1. To note about this clone: Its antigen is still unknown. No base qualities exist here, and no much larger clone lies one base off it.

Sequenced: CD8+ T cells sorted from blood. The chain was built from TRBV5-4 and TRBJ2-5; TRBD1 is a possible D gene, resting on 6 matching bases. This TCR derives from a human donor in good health. The CDR3 corresponds to CASSSTTGTYQETQYF. The nucleotide sequence reads as follows: TGTGCCAGCAGCAGCACGACAGGCACGTACCAAGAGACCCAGTACTTC.